The rows below give T cell receptor beta chains drawn from one sample of a study of cytomegalovirus exposure and HLA in healthy donors. Here immunoSEQ multiplex PCR was the method, and the copy in TCRdb shows in-frame clones only, minus some. The sample has almost 90,000 clones, roughly 85% seen once. Input material: PBMCs. The receptors derive from a man aged 35 to 55 in good health and CMV-seropositive. Both conserved end residues are part of each CDR3.

v_call: TRBV7-2; j_call: TRBJ2-1; cdr3_aa: CASSLSGTGLTLHSEQFF
v_call: TRBV25-1; j_call: TRBJ1-5; cdr3_aa: CASRPGGSNQPQHF
v_call: TRBV5-1; j_call: TRBJ1-6; cdr3_aa: CASRWGRPGNSPLHF
v_call: TRBV10-3; j_call: TRBJ2-1; cdr3_aa: CAITPGQGAPRNEQFF
v_call: TRBV2; j_call: TRBJ1-1; cdr3_aa: CASSETREATEAFF
v_call: TRBV7-3; j_call: TRBJ1-6; cdr3_aa: CASSLMGAGNNSPLHF
v_call: TRBV5-1; j_call: TRBJ2-7; cdr3_aa: CASSALYRGDYEQYF
v_call: TRBV6-5; j_call: TRBJ2-2; cdr3_aa: CASNLAGGRVGELFF
v_call: TRBV2; j_call: TRBJ1-3; cdr3_aa: CASAREKGLGNTIYF
v_call: TRBV28; j_call: TRBJ1-5; cdr3_aa: CASSDGTGGRQPQHF